This T cell receptor beta chain was identified in a study of blood T cell repertoires in COVID-19. Study in general: Donors in the United States, Italy and Spain gave samples during acute or convalescent COVID-19. In each case, the material was cDNA or gDNA derived from T cells, B-cell-depleted T cells, or PBMCs.

The CDR3 sequence is 14 residues long. Germline lookup yields CDR1 LGHDT and CDR2 YNNKEL (reference sequence). The junction had 0 bases not matched to a gene; V was cut back by 2 bases and J by 2 bases. Study processing details: Reference gene primers were amplified, and this amplification served to estimate nucleated cell counts. The method was immunoSEQ multiplex PCR; TCRdb's version includes in-frame clones alone and lacks a portion of them. The V and J calls and clone size are taken from that table; D and trimming were inferred from the DNA. This sample has 100,000 or so clones; around 90% occur once, and the top ten carry around 5.7%.

This chain links TRBV3-1 (or the pseudogene TRBV3-2) with TRBJ1-3; 7 bases are a match to TRBD1. This clonotype was sampled from a man between 65 and 85 years old with acute or convalescent COVID-19. Sequenced: peripheral blood. CDR3 in DNA: TGTGCCAGCAGCCAAACAGGGGCTGGAAACACCATATATTTT. Protein sequence: CASSQTGAGNTIYF.